The 5 T cell receptor beta chains given below trace back to one sample, sequenced in a study of cytomegalovirus exposure and HLA in healthy donors. PCR employed 60 Vbeta and 13 Jbeta primers. Clones were sequenced by immunoSEQ multiplex PCR, and TCRdb holds only the in-frame ones, with some missing. The sample records nearly 200,000 clones, around 73% being singletons. The sequencing input was PBMCs. The receptors were gathered from a woman in her 30s in good health and CMV-seropositive.

The chain joins TRBV5-1 to TRBJ1-2; D possibly corresponds to TRBD1 (5 bases). In germline, CDR1 is SGHRS, CDR2 YFSETQ. The length of the CDR3 is 14 residues. V was cut by 4 bases and J by 1 base, with 11 bases left in between. The CDR3 protein is CASSPGRFNYGYTF. CDR3 nucleotide sequence: TGCGCCAGCAGCCCAGGGCGATTTAACTATGGCTACACCTTC.

There are a few counts of this clone. The chain couples TRBV19 to TRBJ2-7, with a weak D call TRBD2 (6 bases). V dropped 4 bases and J dropped 7 bases, with 17 bases sitting between them. This CDR3 spans 14 amino acids. In germline, CDR1 is LNHDA, CDR2 SQIVND (reference sequence). This CDR3 is CASSRTTAFREQYF. The DNA of the CDR3 is TGTGCCAGTAGTAGGACTACCGCCTTTCGGGAGCAGTACTTC. Looking up the rest from reference TRBV19 and TRBJ2-7 gives the full variable domain: DGGITQSPKYLFRKEGQNVTLSCEQNLNHDAMYWYRQDPGQGLRLIYYSQIVNDFQKGDIAEGYSVSREKKESFPLTVTSAQKNPTAFYLCASSRTTAFREQYFGPGTRLTVT.

This sequence joins TRBV5-6 and TRBJ2-1, with 11 nucleotides matching TRBD2. The CDR3 is 16 amino acids. Germline values: CDR1 SGHDT, CDR2 YYEEEE. J lost 3 bases, V lost 4 bases, and 6 bases had no gene match. The CDR3 nucleotides read TGTGCCAGCAGCCTGACAGGACTAGCGGGCTACAATGAGCAGTTCTTC. As protein: CASSLTGLAGYNEQFF. Drawing the rest from reference TRBV5-6 and TRBJ2-1, the complete variable domain is DAGVTQSPTHLIKTRGQQVTLRCSPKSGHDTVSWYQQALGQGPQFIFQYYEEEERQRGNFPDRFSGHQFPNYSSELNVNALLLGDSALYLCASSLTGLAGYNEQFFGPGTRLTVL.

Only one count was recorded for this clone. J is TRBJ2-3 and V is TRBV7-2; a weak D match, TRBD1 (6 bases). CDR1 is SGHTA and CDR2 is FQGNSA in the germline V gene. The CDR3 consists of 14 residues. V lost 7 bases to trimming and J lost 5 bases, with 16 bases between them. This CDR3 is CASNLVGAQDTQYF. The CDR3 region has the DNA TGTGCCAGCAACCTAGTGGGGGCCCAAGATACGCAGTATTTT.

The chain couples TRBV18 to TRBJ1-1, with D possibly being TRBD1 (5 bases). Trimming pared 3 bases from V and 0 bases from J, leaving 8 bases between. Per germline, CDR1 KGHSH and CDR2 LQKENI. The length of the CDR3 is 14 residues. CDR3 loop: CASSPGGMNTEAFF. In DNA, the CDR3 is TGTGCCAGCTCACCTGGGGGGATGAACACTGAAGCTTTCTTT. Using reference TRBV18 and TRBJ1-1 for the parts outside the CDR3, the full variable domain is NAGVMQNPRHLVRRRGQEARLRCSPMKGHSHVYWYRQLPEEGLKFMVYLQKENIIDESGMPKERFSAEFPKEGPSILRIQQVVRGDSAAYFCASSPGGMNTEAFFGQGTRLTVV.